Presented here are 13 T cell receptor beta chains from one specimen sequenced in a study of T cell clones after liver transplantation. Some clones are missing from TCRdb's copy, which holds only in-frame ones; the method was immunoSEQ multiplex PCR. The table records about 74,000 clones, approximately 80% of them present only once. This specimen consisted of CD4+ T cells from blood, obtained before liver transplant. The receptors were gathered from a human donor who received a liver transplant.

This chain uses TRBV12-5 with TRBJ2-5, with a tentative D call TRBD1 (5 bases). The CDR3 contains 13 residues. Trimming removed 2 bases from V and 5 bases from J, with 9 bases in between. The germline CDR1 and CDR2 sequences are LGHNT and FRNRAP. The CDR3 DNA follows: TGTGCTAGTGGTTTGCAGGGCGGCGAGACCCAGTACTTC. The encoded protein is CASGLQGGETQYF.

The chain combines TRBV28 with TRBJ2-3, with 10 bases lining up with TRBD2. The germline V gene has CDR1 MDHEN and CDR2 SYDVKM. V shed 7 bases and J 2 bases; nucleotides not matched to a gene: 9. This CDR3 is 16 amino acids long. CDR3 in amino acids: CASTHLSGGVTDTQYF. In nucleotides, the CDR3 is TGTGCCAGCACACATCTCAGCGGGGGGGTCACAGATACGCAGTATTTT.

The rearrangement links TRBV5-6 to TRBJ1-5; D is unresolved. Germline values: CDR1 SGHDT, CDR2 YYEEEE. CDR3 length: 15 residues. The ends were cut back, 2 bases at V and 7 bases at J, with 16 bases in the middle. CDR3 bases: TGTGCCAGCAGCTTTGGACGCAAGGCTGGGCAGCCCCAGCATTTT. This codes for CASSFGRKAGQPQHF.

This chain uses TRBV9 with TRBJ2-1, with D uncertain. This CDR3 spans 14 amino acids. V lost 0 bases, J lost 5 bases, and 9 bases lay in between. Looked up from germline, CDR1 is SGDLS and CDR2 is YYNGEE. As DNA, the CDR3 is TGTGCCAGCAGCGTAGAAGATAGCCACAATGAGCAGTTCTTC. Amino acids: CASSVEDSHNEQFF.

This clone was picked up a small number of times. This sequence joins TRBV7-8 and TRBJ1-1, with no clear D. The CDR3 spans 17 residues. CDR1 is SGHVS, CDR2 FQNEAQ, per germline. Trimming took 2 bases from V and 1 from J, leaving 17 bases between them. CDR3 amino acids: CASSLLHPNLENTEAFF. The CDR3 DNA is TGTGCCAGCAGCTTATTACACCCAAACCTAGAGAACACTGAAGCTTTCTTT. The whole variable domain, filled in from reference TRBV7-8 and TRBJ1-1, reads GAGVSQSPRYKVAKRGQDVALRCDPISGHVSLFWYQQALGQGPEFLTYFQNEAQLDKSGLPSDRFFAERPEGSVSTLKIQRTQQEDSAVYLCASSLLHPNLENTEAFFGQGTRLTVV.

The count of this clone is one. The chain couples TRBV27 to TRBJ2-1; D is ambiguous. Germline V gives CDR1 MNHEY, CDR2 SMNVEV (reference sequence). Trimming shortened V by 6 bases and J by 4 bases, and 16 bases separated the two germline ends. The CDR3 contains 15 residues. The CDR3 sequence is CASSQSSAAYNEQFF. Written as DNA, the CDR3 is TGTGCCAGCAGCCAGAGCTCCGCAGCATACAATGAGCAGTTCTTC.

The chain carries TRBV7-9 and TRBJ1-2, with TRBD1 as a possible D gene (6 bases). V lost 2 bases and J 4 bases, leaving 14 bases between the germline ends. CDR1 is SEHNR and CDR2 is FQNEAQ in the germline V gene (reference sequence). The CDR3 totals 15 residues. The chain's CDR3 is CASSLWERTVYGYTF. In DNA form, the CDR3 reads TGTGCCAGCAGCTTATGGGAAAGGACAGTCTATGGCTACACCTTC.

This chain joins TRBV7-2 and TRBJ1-2, with 8 nucleotides matching TRBD1. With 5 bases clipped from V and 6 bases from J, the junction kept 5 bases outside the gene matches. Germline lookup yields CDR1 SGHTA and CDR2 FQGNSA. The CDR3 is 13 amino acids. The CDR3 here is CASSRDRLNGYTF. In DNA form, the CDR3 reads TGTGCCAGCAGCCGGGACAGGCTAAATGGCTACACCTTC.

This clone has only one observation. Here the CDR3 reads CASSIPIGGLETQYF. The DNA for the CDR3 is TGTGCCAGTAGTATCCCCATCGGGGGCCTGGAGACCCAGTACTTC. This chain connects TRBV19 to TRBJ2-5; tentatively, D is TRBD1 or TRBD2 (6 bases each). Germline CDR1 is LNHDA and CDR2 is SQIVND (reference sequence). This CDR3 comprises 15 residues. The V gene lost 3 bases and the J gene lost 5 bases, with 16 bases spanning the gap.

This chain connects TRBV4-2 to TRBJ2-3, with TRBD2 matching over 13 bases. Trimming removed 4 bases from V and 0 bases from J; junction bases left unmatched: 4. This CDR3 spans 17 amino acids. Germline CDR1 is LGHNA and CDR2 is YNFKEQ. The CDR3 nucleotides read TGTGCCAGCAGCCTGGGACTAGCGGGATCCAGCACAGATACGCAGTATTTT. It codes for CASSLGLAGSSTDTQYF.

This chain's CDR3 is CASSESPARMNTEAFF. The CDR3 region has the DNA TGCGCCAGCAGTGAGTCGCCCGCCCGAATGAACACTGAAGCTTTCTTT. The chain has TRBV10-1 and TRBJ1-1; no definite D call. The germline gives CDR1 WNHNN, CDR2 SYGVQD (reference sequence). Between the trimmed V and J ends, which lost 0 bases and 0 bases, there was a span of 11 bases. This CDR3 is 16 amino acids long.

V gene TRBV9 combines with J gene TRBJ1-3; D call uncertain. The V and J ends lost 4 bases and 0 bases respectively, with 11 bases between them. Germline CDR1 is SGDLS and CDR2 is YYNGEE. The CDR3 spans 15 residues. CDR3 coding DNA: TGTGCCAGCAGCCCGGGGAGAAGCTCTGGAAACACCATATATTTT. Translating gives CASSPGRSSGNTIYF.

This chain uses TRBV2 with TRBJ1-2, with a weak D call TRBD1 (6 bases). Germline-derived CDR1 and CDR2 are SNHLY and FYNNEI. V lost 5 bases and J lost 5, with 12 bases in between. There are 13 residues in the CDR3. This CDR3 reads CASSRLQGYGYTF. Written as DNA, the CDR3 is TGTGCCAGCAGTCGTTTACAGGGATATGGCTACACCTTC. The full variable domain, in which reference TRBV2 and TRBJ1-2 provide the parts outside the CDR3, is EPEVTQTPSHQVTQMGQEVILRCVPISNHLYFYWYRQILGQKVEFLVSFYNNEISEKSEIFDDQFSVERPDGSNFTLKIRSTKLEDSAMYFCASSRLQGYGYTFGSGTRLTVV.